A single sample gave rise to the 28 T cell receptor beta chains below, sequenced in a study of OX40 agonist ivuxolimab in advanced cancers. Sequencing used immunoSEQ multiplex PCR; TCRdb keeps in-frame clones, though not all of them. Among about 69,000 clones, about three quarters were seen once, and the ten largest hold about 2.1%. Material: CD4+ or CD8+ T cells sorted from blood, obtained in a trial of the OX40 agonist ivuxolimab. The receptor source for this set is an adult with an advanced solid tumor such as melanoma, head and neck, liver or kidney cancer.

The chain carries TRBV30 and TRBJ1-3; maybe TRBD1 (5 bases). Germline assignment: CDR1 GTSNPN and CDR2 SVGIG (reference sequence). The length of the CDR3 is 16 residues. V was pared by 4 bases and J by 2 bases, with 18 bases between. The CDR3 is CAWTALGGRTGNTIYF. CDR3 bases: TGTGCCTGGACCGCCCTCGGGGGTAGGACTGGAAACACCATATATTTT.

The CDR3 reads CASSPVTGDGYTF. As DNA, the CDR3 is TGTGCCAGCAGCCCAGTAACAGGGGATGGCTACACCTTC. The J gene is TRBJ1-2, the V gene TRBV7-8; 7 positions agree with TRBD1. Trimming cost V 5 bases and J 6 bases; bases outside gene matches: 6. Germline assignment: CDR1 SGHVS and CDR2 FQNEAQ. The CDR3 is 13 amino acids. Filled out from reference TRBV7-8 and TRBJ1-2, the complete variable domain reads GAGVSQSPRYKVAKRGQDVALRCDPISGHVSLFWYQQALGQGPEFLTYFQNEAQLDKSGLPSDRFFAERPEGSVSTLKIQRTQQEDSAVYLCASSPVTGDGYTFGSGTRLTVV.

By its share, this clone is medium-sized. The CDR3 loop is CAISEGVNRGITGELFF. CDR3 nucleotides: TGTGCCATCAGTGAGGGGGTGAACAGGGGGATCACCGGGGAGCTGTTTTTT. The V and J genes are TRBV10-3 and TRBJ2-2, with 8 bases matching TRBD1. The CDR3 spans 17 residues. Trimming took 2 bases from V and 4 from J; bases not matched to a gene: 9. CDR1 and CDR2 from the germline V gene are ENHRY and SYGVKD.

The chain couples TRBV5-1 to TRBJ1-1; D is undetermined. This CDR3 region has 12 residues. Germline V CDR1 and CDR2: SGHRS, YFSETQ. V lost 5 bases and J 7 bases, leaving 12 bases between the germline ends. CDR3 sequence: CASRVDISEAFF. The CDR3 region has the DNA TGCGCCAGCAGGGTCGACATAAGTGAAGCTTTCTTT. Based on the CDR3 plus reference TRBV5-1 and TRBJ1-1, the full variable domain is KAGVTQTPRYLIKTRGQQVTLSCSPISGHRSVSWYQQTPGQGLQFLFEYFSETQRNKGNFPGRFSGRQFSNSRSEMNVSTLELGDSALYLCASRVDISEAFFGQGTRLTVV.

The chain joins TRBV5-4 to TRBJ2-1; the match to TRBD2 covers 11 bases. The CDR3 sequence is 20 residues long. Germline V gives CDR1 SGHNT, CDR2 YYREEE (reference sequence). V lost 1 base and J lost 0; bases outside the gene matches: 12. The CDR3 sequence: CASSLSVTSGSGSSYNEQFF. For the CDR3, the DNA is TGTGCCAGCAGCTTGAGTGTAACTAGCGGGAGTGGAAGCTCCTACAATGAGCAGTTCTTC.

V is TRBV28 and J is TRBJ2-1, with TRBD1 matching over 8 bases. The CDR3 sequence is 15 residues long. Germline trimming cut 5 bases from V and 5 bases from J; bases unmatched to any gene: 8. Germline assignment: CDR1 MDHEN and CDR2 SYDVKM. CDR3 in DNA: TGTGCCAGCAGTACTACAGGGGGGATGGACAATGAGCAGTTCTTC. Translating gives CASSTTGGMDNEQFF.

The chain uses TRBV7-7 and TRBJ2-6; D unclear. Germline assignment: CDR1 SSHAT and CDR2 FNYEAQ (reference sequence). The CDR3 spans 17 residues. V was trimmed by 5 bases and J by 3 bases, leaving 17 bases between them. DNA of the CDR3: TGTGCCAGCAGCCCTAGTTCGGGTGGGCTTGGGGCCAACGTCCTGACTTTC. This codes for CASSPSSGGLGANVLTF.

The rearrangement uses TRBV7-9 and TRBJ2-1, with 11 bases lining up with TRBD2. The junction had 8 bases not matched to a gene; V was cut back by 5 bases and J by 5 bases. The CDR3 extends over 16 amino acids. CDR1 and CDR2 from the germline V gene are SEHNR and FQNEAQ (reference sequence). The DNA for the CDR3 is TGTGCCAGCAGCCCGCGACTAGCGGGGTTAAACAATGAGCAGTTCTTC. Protein sequence: CASSPRLAGLNNEQFF. Full variable domain (remainder filled in from reference TRBV7-9 and TRBJ2-1): DTGVSQNPRHKITKRGQNVTFRCDPISEHNRLYWYRQTLGQGPEFLTYFQNEAQLEKSRLLSDRFSAERPKGSFSTLEIQRTEQGDSAMYLCASSPRLAGLNNEQFFGPGTRLTVL.

This sequence joins TRBV27 and TRBJ2-7; TRBD2 matches at 8 bases. Trimming cost V 6 bases and J 0 bases; bases outside gene matches: 4. From germline, CDR1 is MNHEY and CDR2 SMNVEV (reference sequence). The length of the CDR3 is 14 residues. This CDR3 is CASRKAGASYEQYF. CDR3 DNA sequence: TGTGCCAGCAGGAAAGCGGGAGCCTCCTACGAGCAGTACTTC.

This sequence joins TRBV11-2 and TRBJ2-3, with D perhaps TRBD2 (5 bases). Per the germline V gene, CDR1 is SGHAT and CDR2 is FQNNGV. The CDR3 covers 16 residues. V was shortened by 0 bases and J by 4 bases, with 14 bases between the two germline ends. In DNA, the CDR3 is TGTGCCAGCAGCTTAGATCCTGGCCGGAGGTCAGATACGCAGTATTTT. Protein sequence: CASSLDPGRRSDTQYF.

There are a few counts of this clone. The chain has TRBV7-8 and TRBJ1-1; the D is unclear. V was cut by 5 bases and J by 0 bases, with 16 bases left in between. Germline V lookup: CDR1 SGHVS, CDR2 FQNEAQ. The CDR3 totals 16 residues. CDR3 amino acids: CASSLDLNRVNTEAFF. CDR3 DNA sequence: TGTGCCAGCAGCCTAGACCTTAACCGGGTGAACACTGAAGCTTTCTTT.

The rearrangement uses TRBV11-2 and TRBJ1-5; D not certain. V was cut by 5 bases and J by 0 bases, with 5 bases left in between. The CDR3 spans 13 residues. Per germline, CDR1 SGHAT and CDR2 FQNNGV. The CDR3 DNA follows: TGTGCCAGCAGCCTTTATAGCAATCAGCCCCAGCATTTT. Its protein product is CASSLYSNQPQHF.

This clone has only one observation. The CDR3 nucleotides read TGTGCCAGCAGTTTGTCTAGCGGGAGTGGAGATACGCAGTATTTT. This gives the protein CASSLSSGSGDTQYF. The V gene is TRBV28, the J gene TRBJ2-3, with 10 nucleotides matching TRBD2. CDR1 and CDR2 from the germline V gene are MDHEN and SYDVKM. The CDR3 has 15 amino acids. The ends lost 3 bases at V and 5 bases at J; junction bases unmatched: 5. Complete variable domain (other parts from reference TRBV28 and TRBJ2-3): DVKVTQSSRYLVKRTGEKVFLECVQDMDHENMFWYRQDPGLGLRLIYFSYDVKMKEKGDIPEGYSVSREKKERFSLILESASTNQTSMYLCASSLSSGSGDTQYFGPGTRLTVL.

The chain couples TRBV2 to TRBJ2-1, with TRBD2 matching 10 bases. Trimming cost V 7 bases and J 7 bases; bases outside gene matches: 10. CDR3 length equals 15 residues. Germline loops: CDR1 SNHLY, CDR2 FYNNEI. CDR3: CASNRAGGPQNEQFF. As DNA, the CDR3 is TGTGCCAGCAACCGAGCGGGAGGGCCCCAGAATGAGCAGTTCTTC.

This chain links TRBV5-1 with TRBJ2-7, with 8 bases matching TRBD1. The CDR3 runs to 16 residues. CDR1 and CDR2 from the germline V gene are SGHRS and YFSETQ. V shed 4 bases and J 5 bases; nucleotides not matched to a gene: 14. The CDR3: CASSLRPLDRADEQYF. CDR3 nucleotides: TGCGCCAGCAGCCTCCGGCCGCTGGACAGGGCGGACGAGCAGTACTTC.

This chain links TRBV5-1 with TRBJ2-5; 9 bases agree with TRBD1. Trimming removed 4 bases from V and 5 bases from J; junction bases left unmatched: 9. The germline gives CDR1 SGHRS, CDR2 YFSETQ. The CDR3 has 15 residues. The CDR3: CASSPGTGTGETQYF. Written as DNA, the CDR3 is TGCGCCAGCAGCCCAGGGACAGGGACAGGGGAGACCCAGTACTTC.

Only one count was recorded for this clone. V usage is TRBV5-4 and J usage is TRBJ2-1; D is ambiguous. Germline lookup yields CDR1 SGHNT and CDR2 YYREEE (reference sequence). The CDR3 sequence is 12 residues long. V gave up 2 bases and J gave up 8 bases, with 8 bases separating them. CDR3 DNA sequence: TGTGCCAGCAGCTTTAGGTCGGATGAGCAGTTCTTC. Translating gives CASSFRSDEQFF. The variable domain in full, with the rest retrieved from reference TRBV5-4 and TRBJ2-1, is ETGVTQSPTHLIKTRGQQVTLRCSSQSGHNTVSWYQQALGQGPQFIFQYYREEENGRGNFPPRFSGLQFPNYSSELNVNALELDDSALYLCASSFRSDEQFFGPGTRLTVL.

This clone was counted a few times. V gene TRBV6-1 combines with J gene TRBJ2-7; D not certain. The CDR3 consists of 14 residues. Germline CDR1 is MNHNS and CDR2 is SASEGT. Trimming stripped 2 bases from V and 3 bases from J, with 11 bases between. Here the CDR3 DNA reads TGTGCCAGCAGTGAACAACCCAACAGCTACGAGCAGTACTTC. It yields the protein CASSEQPNSYEQYF.

The chain recombines TRBV10-3 with TRBJ2-2; perhaps TRBD2 as D (6 bases). Germline CDR1 ENHRY, CDR2 SYGVKD. The length of the CDR3 is 14 residues. The V end was cut by 7 bases, the J end by 5 bases, with 14 bases between. CDR3 amino acids: CAIKGGEWTGELFF. CDR3 in DNA: TGTGCCATCAAAGGCGGGGAATGGACCGGGGAGCTGTTTTTT.

The CDR3 loop is CASRARPGQALSPTQYF. In nucleotides, the CDR3 is TGTGCCAGCAGAGCTCGGCCGGGACAGGCCCTCTCCCCCACCCAGTACTTC. This rearrangement joins TRBV28 to TRBJ2-5, with TRBD1 matching 8 bases. CDR1 and CDR2 (germline): MDHEN, SYDVKM. This CDR3 region has 17 residues. V was clipped by 6 bases and J by 8 bases; unmatched bases: 20.

V gene TRBV5-1 combines with J gene TRBJ2-5, with D maybe TRBD2 (6 bases). CDR1 and CDR2 (germline): SGHRS, YFSETQ. Trimming took off 0 bases at V and 5 bases at J, with 14 bases between the two ends. This CDR3 has 15 residues. CDR3 residues: CASSLVAGRGETQYF. CDR3 DNA: TGCGCCAGCAGCTTGGTTGCAGGCCGGGGGGAGACCCAGTACTTC.

The J gene is TRBJ2-5, the V gene TRBV11-2, with D perhaps TRBD2 (6 bases). The V end was cut by 1 base, the J end by 2 bases, with 14 bases between. The length of the CDR3 is 16 residues. Germline V gene sequence: CDR1 SGHAT, CDR2 FQNNGV. Here the CDR3 reads CASSLAMGGIQETQYF. The CDR3 DNA sequence: TGTGCCAGCAGCTTAGCGATGGGCGGGATACAAGAGACCCAGTACTTC.

The chain employs TRBV7-9 and TRBJ1-4, with D possibly TRBD1 on 6 matching bases. There are 19 residues in the CDR3. The V end was cut by 4 bases, the J end by 8 bases, with 29 bases between. Germline CDR1 reads SEHNR; CDR2 reads FQNEAQ (reference sequence). CDR3 residues: CASSSSGVRDTLRGEKLFF. CDR3 nucleotides: TGTGCCAGCAGCTCCAGTGGGGTCCGGGACACTCTAAGGGGGGAAAAACTGTTTTTT.

V and J are TRBV19 and TRBJ2-4; D possibly corresponds to TRBD1 (6 bases). The CDR3 extends over 16 amino acids. The germline CDR1 and CDR2 sequences are LNHDA and SQIVND (reference sequence). V lost 1 base, J lost 6 bases, and 16 bases lay in between. DNA of the CDR3: TGTGCCAGTAGTATAGGGGGACAAACGGATCGAAACATTCAGTACTTC. Residues: CASSIGGQTDRNIQYF.

V is TRBV11-3 and J is TRBJ2-5; TRBD1 is a possible D gene (6 bases). The CDR3 has 15 residues. The germline V and J ends were trimmed by 1 base and 2 bases, with 11 bases remaining between them. The germline CDR1 and CDR2 sequences are SGHNT and YENEEA. The CDR3 DNA sequence: TGTGCCAGCAGCTTAGGGGCAGGGGCACAAGAGACCCAGTACTTC. Encoded protein: CASSLGAGAQETQYF.

The rearrangement joins TRBV5-1 to TRBJ2-1; 7 bases match TRBD2. V was pared by 5 bases and J by 8 bases, with 10 bases of the junction left unmatched. This CDR3 is 14 amino acids long. The germline V gene has CDR1 SGHRS and CDR2 YFSETQ. The CDR3 protein is CASRSVLASDEQFF. In nucleotides, the CDR3 is TGCGCCAGCAGGTCCGTACTAGCGAGCGATGAGCAGTTCTTC.

CDR3 amino acids: CSVGLQARETQYF. CDR3 in DNA: TGCAGCGTTGGGTTACAGGCACGCGAGACCCAGTACTTC. V gene TRBV29-1 combines with J gene TRBJ2-5, with D possibly matching TRBD1 (5 bases). V dropped 4 bases and J dropped 5 bases, with 14 bases sitting between them. The CDR3 is 13 residues long. CDR1 is SQVTM and CDR2 is ANQGSEA in the germline V gene.

The rearrangement uses TRBV5-1 and TRBJ2-5, with 11 nucleotides matching TRBD1. V was pared by 4 bases and J by 1 base, with 3 bases of the junction left unmatched. The CDR3 has 15 residues. CDR1 is SGHRS and CDR2 is YFSETQ in the germline V gene. The CDR3 DNA follows: TGCGCCAGCAGCGAGGGACAGGGGGGCCAAGAGACCCAGTACTTC. This sequence encodes CASSEGQGGQETQYF. Supplemented by reference TRBV5-1 and TRBJ2-5, the full variable domain reads KAGVTQTPRYLIKTRGQQVTLSCSPISGHRSVSWYQQTPGQGLQFLFEYFSETQRNKGNFPGRFSGRQFSNSRSEMNVSTLELGDSALYLCASSEGQGGQETQYFGPGTRLLVL.